This T cell receptor beta chain was documented in a study of neurological immune-mediated disorders. It was by 5'RACE with 10-nucleotide random UMIs that the cDNA was made. TCRdb called the 5' RACE reads again in MiXCR, with one record for every CDR3 protein. The sample comprises some 79,000 distinct CDR3 sequences, 11% to 15% of which are singletons, and approximately 7.5% rests with the top ten. Trimming pared 10 bases from V and 0 bases from J, leaving 10 bases between. The CDR3 totals 13 residues. This clonotype was obtained from a woman aged 50 to 60 in good health. This chain links TRBV12-3 or TRBV12-4 with TRBJ1-3; no clear D gene. The sequenced material came from PBMCs. The CDR3 region is CATRQDSGNTIYF. The CDR3 coding sequence is TGTGCCACACGCCAGGACTCTGGAAACACCATATATTTT.